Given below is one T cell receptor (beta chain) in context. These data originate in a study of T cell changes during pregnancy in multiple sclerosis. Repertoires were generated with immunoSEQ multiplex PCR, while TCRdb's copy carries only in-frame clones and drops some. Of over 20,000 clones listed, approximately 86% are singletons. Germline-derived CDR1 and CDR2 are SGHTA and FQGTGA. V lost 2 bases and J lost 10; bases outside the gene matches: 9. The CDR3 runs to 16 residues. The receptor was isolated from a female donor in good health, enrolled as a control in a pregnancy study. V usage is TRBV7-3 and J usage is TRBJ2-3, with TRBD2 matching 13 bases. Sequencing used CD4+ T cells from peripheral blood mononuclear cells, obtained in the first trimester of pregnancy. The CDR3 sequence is CASSLDGTSGTSAQYF. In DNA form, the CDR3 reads TGTGCCAGCAGCTTAGATGGGACTAGCGGGACGTCGGCGCAGTATTTT.